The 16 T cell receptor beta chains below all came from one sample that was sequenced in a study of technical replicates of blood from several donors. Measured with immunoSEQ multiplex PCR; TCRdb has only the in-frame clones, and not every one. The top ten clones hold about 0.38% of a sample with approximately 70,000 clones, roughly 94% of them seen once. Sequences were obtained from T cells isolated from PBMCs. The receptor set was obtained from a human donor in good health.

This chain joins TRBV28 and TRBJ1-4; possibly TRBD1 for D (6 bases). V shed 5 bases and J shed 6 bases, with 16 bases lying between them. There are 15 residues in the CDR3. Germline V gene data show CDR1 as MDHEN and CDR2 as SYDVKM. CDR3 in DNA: TGTGCCAGCAGTCACACAGGGATGGGGGATGAAAAACTGTTTTTT. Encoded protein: CASSHTGMGDEKLFF.

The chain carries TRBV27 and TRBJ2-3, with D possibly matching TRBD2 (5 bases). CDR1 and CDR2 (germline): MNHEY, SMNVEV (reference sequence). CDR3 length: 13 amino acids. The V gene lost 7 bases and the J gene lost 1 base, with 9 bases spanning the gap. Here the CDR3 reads CASNLAGTDTQYF. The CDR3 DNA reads TGTGCCAGCAACCTAGCAGGCACAGATACGCAGTATTTT.

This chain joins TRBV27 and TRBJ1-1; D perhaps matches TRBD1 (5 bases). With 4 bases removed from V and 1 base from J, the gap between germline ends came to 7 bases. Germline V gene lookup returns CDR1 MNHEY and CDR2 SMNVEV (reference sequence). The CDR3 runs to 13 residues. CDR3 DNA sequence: TGTGCCAGCAGTTATACAGGGAACACTGAAGCTTTCTTT. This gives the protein CASSYTGNTEAFF.

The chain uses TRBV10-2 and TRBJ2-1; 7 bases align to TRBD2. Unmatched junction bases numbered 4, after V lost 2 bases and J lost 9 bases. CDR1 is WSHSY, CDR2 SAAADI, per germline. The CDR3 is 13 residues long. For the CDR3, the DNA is TGCGCCAGCAGTGAGGAGGCGGGAGCTGAGCAGTTCTTC. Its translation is CASSEEAGAEQFF.

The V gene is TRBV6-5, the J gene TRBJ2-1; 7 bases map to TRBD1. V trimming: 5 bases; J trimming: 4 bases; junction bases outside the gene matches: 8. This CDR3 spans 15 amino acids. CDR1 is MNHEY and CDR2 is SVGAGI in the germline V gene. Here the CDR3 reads CASSPPGQIYNEQFF. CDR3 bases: TGTGCCAGCAGTCCGCCGGGACAGATATACAATGAGCAGTTCTTC.

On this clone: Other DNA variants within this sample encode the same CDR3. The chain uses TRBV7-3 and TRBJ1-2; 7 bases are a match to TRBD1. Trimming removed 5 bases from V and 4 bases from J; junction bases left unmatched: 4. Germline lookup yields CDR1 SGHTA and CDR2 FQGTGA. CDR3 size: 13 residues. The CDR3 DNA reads TGTGCCAGCAGCCCGGGACAGCTCTATGGCTACACCTTC. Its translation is CASSPGQLYGYTF.

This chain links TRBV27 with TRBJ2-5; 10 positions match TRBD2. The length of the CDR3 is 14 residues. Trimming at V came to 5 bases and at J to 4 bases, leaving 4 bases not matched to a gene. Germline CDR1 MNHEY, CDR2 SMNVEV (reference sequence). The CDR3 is CASSKREGLETQYF. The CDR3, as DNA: TGTGCCAGCAGTAAGCGGGAGGGGTTAGAGACCCAGTACTTC.

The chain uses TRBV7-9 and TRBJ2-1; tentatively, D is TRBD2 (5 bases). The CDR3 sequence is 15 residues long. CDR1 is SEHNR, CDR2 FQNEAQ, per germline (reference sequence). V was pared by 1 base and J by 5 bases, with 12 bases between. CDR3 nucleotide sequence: TGTGCCAGCAGCTTAGGAGGGAGCGTCAACAATGAGCAGTTCTTC. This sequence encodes CASSLGGSVNNEQFF.

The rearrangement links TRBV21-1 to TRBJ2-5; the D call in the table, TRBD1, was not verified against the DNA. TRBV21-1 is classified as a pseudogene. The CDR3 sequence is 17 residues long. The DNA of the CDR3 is TGTGCCAGCAGCAAAGCCCTAACCGACATGAACCAAGAGACCCAGTACTTC. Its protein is CASSKALTDMNQETQYF.

The CDR3 loop is CASSPYSGRASDTQYF. The CDR3 DNA is TGCGCCAGCAGCCCGTATAGCGGGAGGGCCTCGGATACGCAGTATTTT. The chain uses TRBV5-1 and TRBJ2-3; TRBD2 matches at 11 bases. This CDR3 comprises 16 residues. CDR1 is SGHRS and CDR2 is YFSETQ in the germline V gene. J lost 6 bases, V lost 4 bases, and 10 bases had no gene match.

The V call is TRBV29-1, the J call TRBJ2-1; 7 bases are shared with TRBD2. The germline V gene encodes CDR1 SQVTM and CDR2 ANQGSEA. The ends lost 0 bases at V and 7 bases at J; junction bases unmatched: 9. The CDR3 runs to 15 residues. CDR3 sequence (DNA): TGCAGCGTTGAAGATCGGAGGGAGGGCCGGAATGAGCAGTTCTTC. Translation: CSVEDRREGRNEQFF.

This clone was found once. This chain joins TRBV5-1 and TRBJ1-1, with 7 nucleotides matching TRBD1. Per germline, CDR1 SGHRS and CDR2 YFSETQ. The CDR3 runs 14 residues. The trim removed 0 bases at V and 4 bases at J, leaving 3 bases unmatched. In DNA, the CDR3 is TGCGCCAGCAGCTTGGAAGGGGGCGGCACTGAAGCTTTCTTT. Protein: CASSLEGGGTEAFF.

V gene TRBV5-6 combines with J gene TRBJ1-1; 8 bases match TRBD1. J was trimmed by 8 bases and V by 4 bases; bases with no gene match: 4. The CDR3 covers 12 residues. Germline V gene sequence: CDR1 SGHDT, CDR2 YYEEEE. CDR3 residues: CASSQGDREAFF. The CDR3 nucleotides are TGTGCCAGCAGCCAGGGGGACAGGGAAGCTTTCTTT.

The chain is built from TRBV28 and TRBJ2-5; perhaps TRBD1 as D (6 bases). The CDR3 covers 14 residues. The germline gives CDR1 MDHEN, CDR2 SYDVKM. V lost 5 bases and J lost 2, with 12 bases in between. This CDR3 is CASSRPGEQETQYF. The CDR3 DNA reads TGTGCCAGCAGTCGACCAGGGGAGCAAGAGACCCAGTACTTC.

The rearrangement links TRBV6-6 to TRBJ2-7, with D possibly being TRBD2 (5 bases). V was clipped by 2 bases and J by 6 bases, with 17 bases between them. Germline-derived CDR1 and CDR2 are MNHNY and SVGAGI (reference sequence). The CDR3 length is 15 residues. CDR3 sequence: CASSYTDPNSGEQYF. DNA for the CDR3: TGTGCCAGCAGTTACACTGACCCGAACAGCGGCGAGCAGTACTTC.

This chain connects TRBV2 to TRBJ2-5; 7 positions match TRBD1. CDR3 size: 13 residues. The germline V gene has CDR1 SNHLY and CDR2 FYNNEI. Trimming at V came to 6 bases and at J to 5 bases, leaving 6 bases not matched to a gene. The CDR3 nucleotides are TGTGCCAGCAGCCAGACAGGGTTTGAGACCCAGTACTTC. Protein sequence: CASSQTGFETQYF.